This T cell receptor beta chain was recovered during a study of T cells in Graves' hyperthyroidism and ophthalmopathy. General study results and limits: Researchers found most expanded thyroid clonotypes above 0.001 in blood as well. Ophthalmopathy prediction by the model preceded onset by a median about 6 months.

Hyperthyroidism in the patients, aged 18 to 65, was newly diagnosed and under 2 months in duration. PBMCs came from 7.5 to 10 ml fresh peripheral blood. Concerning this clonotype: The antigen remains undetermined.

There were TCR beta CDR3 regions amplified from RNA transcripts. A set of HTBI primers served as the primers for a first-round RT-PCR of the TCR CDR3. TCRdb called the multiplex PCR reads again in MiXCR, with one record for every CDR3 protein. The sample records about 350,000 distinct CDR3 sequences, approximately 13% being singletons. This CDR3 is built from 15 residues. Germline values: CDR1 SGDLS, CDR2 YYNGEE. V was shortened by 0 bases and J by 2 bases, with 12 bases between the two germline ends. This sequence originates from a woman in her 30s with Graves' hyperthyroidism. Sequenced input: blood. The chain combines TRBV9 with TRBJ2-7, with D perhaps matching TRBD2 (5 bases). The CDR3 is CASSVVGAVTYEQYF. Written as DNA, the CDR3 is TGTGCCAGCAGCGTAGTAGGAGCGGTGACCTACGAGCAGTACTTC.